This TCR beta chain comes out of a study of blood T cell repertoires in COVID-19. The overall study: The United States, Italy and Spain supplied acute and convalescent COVID-19 samples.

This CDR3 is 14 amino acids long. Trimming took 3 bases from V and 7 from J, leaving 13 bases between them. Germline V CDR1 and CDR2: LNHDA, SQIVND (reference sequence). Per the original methods: How many nucleated cells were present was estimated from reference gene primer amplification. TCRdb's table, derived via immunoSEQ multiplex PCR, lists solely in-frame clones and lacks some. That table is the source of V, J and clone size, and D and trimming were worked out from the DNA. This sample carries around 480,000 clones, approximately 89% of them seen once, and the ten largest clones take approximately 12%. Seattle's cohort entered during active infection and was followed longitudinally.

The sequence was collected from a woman between 50 and 59 years old with COVID-19, enrolled during active disease. The chain combines TRBV19 with TRBJ2-1, with a possible D match to TRBD1 (6 bases). The source material was peripheral blood. The chain's CDR3 is CASSIADSLNEQFF. As DNA, the CDR3 is TGTGCCAGTAGTATCGCGGACAGCCTTAATGAGCAGTTCTTC.